The 10 T cell receptor beta chains in this list originate from one sample, sequenced in a study of CD8 T cells in ankylosing spondylitis. Overall study findings and caveats: Blood of patients with ankylosing spondylitis appeared to be characterized by a TCR beta motif of eight highly homologous variants.

From the 5' RACE reads, TCRdb called clonotypes with MiXCR, one entry per CDR3 protein. The sample has about 440,000 distinct CDR3 sequences, more than 15% seen once. Their cognate antigens are unknown. The sequenced sample was blood, either unsorted or a sorted T cell fraction (not recorded which). The source of these receptors is a male donor with ankylosing spondylitis.

The genes are TRBV20-1 and TRBJ1-2; the match to TRBD1 covers 7 bases. CDR1 and CDR2 from the germline V gene are DFQATT and SNEGSKA (reference sequence). The junction had 1 base not matched to a gene; V was cut back by 6 bases and J by 3 bases. The CDR3 has 11 residues. This CDR3 is CSAGQDYGYTF. CDR3 nucleotides: TGCAGTGCAGGACAGGACTATGGCTACACCTTC.

This clonotype was observed a handful of times. The V and J genes are TRBV30 and TRBJ1-1; no firm D call. The length of the CDR3 is 15 residues. The V gene lost 3 bases and the J gene lost 3 bases, with 17 bases spanning the gap. The germline V gene encodes CDR1 GTSNPN and CDR2 SVGIG (reference sequence). CDR3 region: CAWRARRRSDTEAFF. DNA for the CDR3: TGTGCCTGGAGGGCTCGGCGGAGGAGCGACACTGAAGCTTTCTTT. The full variable domain, completed using reference TRBV30 and TRBJ1-1, is SQTIHQWPATLVQPVGSPLSLECTVEGTSNPNLYWYRQAAGRGLQLLFYSVGIGQISSEVPQNLSASRPQDRQFILSSKKLLLSDSGFYLCAWRARRRSDTEAFFGQGTRLTVV.

The CDR3 sequence: CASSALYEQFF. For the CDR3, the DNA is TGTGCCAGCAGCGCGTTATATGAGCAGTTCTTC. The J gene is TRBJ2-1, the V gene TRBV6-6; D is ambiguous. CDR1 and CDR2 from the germline V gene are MNHNY and SVGAGI (reference sequence). The CDR3 sequence is 11 residues long. With 6 bases removed from V and 8 bases from J, the gap between germline ends came to 8 bases.

This chain connects TRBV27 to TRBJ1-4, with 8 bases fitting TRBD1. The V and J ends lost 1 base and 8 bases, in that order; junction bases with no gene match: 6. There are 15 residues in the CDR3. From germline, CDR1 is MNHEY and CDR2 SMNVEV (reference sequence). As DNA, the CDR3 is TGTGCCAGCAGTTTATTTAGTCAGGGGGCGGAAAAACTGTTTTTT. Translated, it gives CASSLFSQGAEKLFF.

Only a few counts were recorded for this clonotype. The chain has TRBV20-1 and TRBJ1-1, with 9 positions matching TRBD1. V gave up 3 bases and J gave up 5 bases; unmatched junction bases: 13. The CDR3 is 16 residues long. Per germline, CDR1 DFQATT and CDR2 SNEGSKA (reference sequence). CDR3 region: CSASGDRVVMRTEAFF. The CDR3 nucleotides are TGCAGTGCTAGTGGGGACAGGGTAGTTATGAGGACTGAAGCTTTCTTT.

This clonotype was seen only a few times. This sequence joins TRBV20-1 and TRBJ2-1; possible D gene TRBD1, 6 bases. Germline values: CDR1 DFQATT, CDR2 SNEGSKA (reference sequence). The CDR3 is made up of 14 amino acids. Trimming took 4 bases from V and 8 from J, leaving 18 bases between them. In DNA, the CDR3 is TGCAGTGCTATGCCCAGGGGCCCCATGGATGAGCAGTTCTTC. Protein: CSAMPRGPMDEQFF.

This chain connects TRBV20-1 to TRBJ1-2; possibly TRBD1 for D (5 bases). Germline loops: CDR1 DFQATT, CDR2 SNEGSKA (reference sequence). The CDR3 is made up of 15 amino acids. Trimming shortened V by 0 bases and J by 3 bases, and 14 bases separated the two germline ends. The CDR3 loop reads CSARDLQGSYYGYTF. The CDR3, as DNA: TGCAGTGCTAGAGATTTGCAGGGCTCCTACTATGGCTACACCTTC.

The rearrangement uses TRBV7-6 and TRBJ2-5, with a tentative D call TRBD2 (5 bases). The CDR3 spans 15 residues. Germline assignment: CDR1 SGHVS and CDR2 FNYEAQ. The V and J ends lost 1 base and 0 bases respectively, with 9 bases between them. CDR3 bases: TGTGCCAGCAGCTTAGAGGGAGTGTACCAAGAGACCCAGTACTTC. Protein: CASSLEGVYQETQYF.

The J gene is TRBJ2-3, the V gene TRBV20-1; D is ambiguous. The CDR3 runs 13 residues. In germline, CDR1 is DFQATT, CDR2 SNEGSKA (reference sequence). Written as DNA, the CDR3 is TGCAGCCCTGGTCTAGGCTCCACAGATACGCAGTATTTT. This sequence encodes CSPGLGSTDTQYF.

DNA of the CDR3: TGTGCCAGCAGTGAGACGAGGCTAGCGGGGGTCGGCAATGAGCAGTTCTTC. Its translation: CASSETRLAGVGNEQFF. This chain links TRBV12-3 or TRBV12-4 with TRBJ2-1; TRBD2 aligns across 10 bases. The CDR3 consists of 17 residues. V lost 5 bases, J lost 6 bases, and 13 bases stayed unmatched.